This T cell receptor beta chain was captured in a study of PD-L1 blockade in urothelial cancer. Study summary: About nine tenths of the roughly 29 patients were men with bladder-origin urothelial cancer. Once treatment had started, blood was analyzed at 3 weeks (second dose) and again at 6 weeks.

The CDR3 totals 15 residues. Germline V gene lookup returns CDR1 SGHAT and CDR2 FQNNGV. Losses at the gene ends were 2 bases for V and 5 bases for J; bases not matched to a gene: 6. Time point reported: pretreatment peripheral blood. Measured with immunoSEQ multiplex PCR; TCRdb has only the in-frame clones, and not every one. The sample lists 95,000 to 100,000 clones; around 87% were seen once. The clonotype originates from a man in his sixties with urothelial cancer. The sample here was PBMCs, taken around atezolizumab (anti-PD-L1) treatment. The rearrangement links TRBV11-2 to TRBJ1-3, with 7 nucleotides matching TRBD1. CDR3 protein: CASSLRQGQRNTIYF. The CDR3 DNA reads TGTGCCAGCAGCTTAAGACAGGGTCAAAGAAACACCATATATTTT.